The 23 T cell receptor beta chains in this list originate from one sample, sequenced in a study of blood T cell repertoires in COVID-19 (dated by TCRdb to 2020 to 2022). The library came from the immunoSEQ multiplex PCR assay. Imported from immuneACCESS, the table was reduced by TCRdb to in-frame sequences with V and J called. These copies leave out some clones; in studies compared against another copy, an unresolved V gene accounts for under half, and the cause of the remainder is not known. The sample records around 200,000 clones, roughly 89% of which are singletons. About 7% of the sample is taken by the ten largest. Specimen: peripheral blood. These receptors all stem from a man aged 35-49 years with acute or convalescent COVID-19.

The chain recombines TRBV6-5 with TRBJ2-7; TRBD2 matches at 8 bases. Germline assignment: CDR1 MNHEY and CDR2 SVGAGI. The V segment lost 6 bases and the J segment 3 bases; nucleotides outside the gene matches: 7. The CDR3 extends over 14 amino acids. CDR3 sequence reads: CASRRAGVGYEQYF. CDR3 in DNA: TGTGCCAGCAGAAGAGCGGGGGTCGGCTACGAGCAGTACTTC.

The chain combines TRBV7-3 with TRBJ1-1; D is possibly TRBD1 (5 bases). CDR3 size: 15 residues. Trimming stripped 4 bases from V and 1 base from J, with 13 bases between. Germline CDR1 SGHTA, CDR2 FQGTGA. The CDR3 reads CASSSPGGPNTEAFF. In nucleotides, the CDR3 is TGTGCCAGCAGCTCCCCCGGGGGTCCGAACACTGAAGCTTTCTTT.

V gene TRBV7-8 combines with J gene TRBJ2-7; possibly TRBD2 for D (5 bases). Per the germline V gene, CDR1 is SGHVS and CDR2 is FQNEAQ. The CDR3 contains 14 residues. V lost 2 bases and J lost 4, with 12 bases in between. CDR3 DNA: TGTGCCAGCAGCTTATCGAATAGCGCATACGAGCAGTACTTC. The encoded protein is CASSLSNSAYEQYF.

J is TRBJ2-3 and V is TRBV24-1; TRBD2 might be the D (5 bases). CDR1 and CDR2 from the germline V gene are KGHDR and SFDVKD. This CDR3 has 14 residues. V lost 5 bases and J 4 bases, leaving 12 bases between the germline ends. CDR3 coding DNA: TGTGCCACCAGTGCCAGCGGCAAGGCAGATACGCAGTATTTT. Translated, it gives CATSASGKADTQYF.

CDR3 amino acids: CASSESLAGGYTGELFF. In nucleotides, the CDR3 is TGTGCCAGCAGTGAATCTTTAGCGGGGGGATACACCGGGGAGCTGTTTTTT. The chain employs TRBV6-4 and TRBJ2-2; 10 nucleotides agree with TRBD2. The CDR3 extends over 17 amino acids. V lost 3 bases and J lost 3; bases outside the gene matches: 7. Germline V gene data show CDR1 as MRHNA and CDR2 as SNTAGT.

In DNA form, the CDR3 reads TGTGCCAGTAGCCAGGGTAATGGCTACACCTTC. Protein product: CASSQGNGYTF. The chain carries TRBV19 and TRBJ1-2; D might be TRBD1 (5 bases). CDR1 is LNHDA and CDR2 is SQIVND in the germline V gene (reference sequence). The CDR3 loop spans 11 amino acids. V was clipped by 6 bases and J by 6 bases, with 8 bases between them.

The rearrangement uses TRBV20-1 and TRBJ2-3; 10 bases fit TRBD2. Trimming at V came to 3 bases and at J to 0 bases, leaving 9 bases not matched to a gene. The CDR3 is made up of 17 amino acids. The germline V gene has CDR1 DFQATT and CDR2 SNEGSKA (reference sequence). CDR3 residues: CSASRLAGAQSTDTQYF. In DNA form, the CDR3 reads TGCAGTGCTAGTCGGCTAGCGGGGGCCCAGAGCACAGATACGCAGTATTTT.

CDR3 DNA sequence: TGTGCCAGCAGCGTGTTAACTAGAGCTCAAACCGGGGAGCTGTTTTTT. This codes for CASSVLTRAQTGELFF. The chain links TRBV9 to TRBJ2-2, with D maybe TRBD2 (5 bases). This CDR3 is 16 amino acids long. V shed 2 bases and J shed 5 bases, with 16 bases lying between them. Germline-derived CDR1 and CDR2 are SGDLS and YYNGEE.

The genes are TRBV11-2 and TRBJ2-3, with 10 bases fitting TRBD2. Looked up from germline, CDR1 is SGHAT and CDR2 is FQNNGV. Trimming at V came to 5 bases and at J to 1 base, leaving 6 bases not matched to a gene. The CDR3 length is 16 residues. CDR3 DNA: TGTGCCAGCAGCCCTCAAGCGGGGGGGGGCACAGATACGCAGTATTTT. It translates to CASSPQAGGGTDTQYF.

The gene calls are TRBV21-1 and TRBJ2-2; the D call TRBD2 from the table was never checked on the DNA. TRBV21-1 is classified as a pseudogene. The CDR3 has 18 residues. DNA of the CDR3: TGTGCCAGCAGCAAAGTCCAGAGGGTCCTAACGAACACCGGGGAGCTGTTTTTT. This encodes CASSKVQRVLTNTGELFF.

The CDR3, as DNA: TGTGCCAGCAGCCTAGACAGGGTTGCCTCACCCCTCCACTTT. This gives the protein CASSLDRVASPLHF. The chain is built from TRBV5-4 and TRBJ1-6; 7 bases are shared with TRBD1. The length of the CDR3 is 14 residues. J lost 10 bases, V lost 4 bases, and 8 bases had no gene match. The germline V gene has CDR1 SGHNT and CDR2 YYREEE (reference sequence). Combining the CDR3 with reference TRBV5-4 and TRBJ1-6 gives the whole variable domain ETGVTQSPTHLIKTRGQQVTLRCSSQSGHNTVSWYQQALGQGPQFIFQYYREEENGRGNFPPRFSGLQFPNYSSELNVNALELDDSALYLCASSLDRVASPLHFGNGTRLTVT.

This clone was found a few times. The V gene is TRBV6-5, the J gene TRBJ2-2, with a tentative D call TRBD2 (6 bases). V shed 4 bases and J shed 5 bases, with 11 bases lying between them. The CDR3 covers 14 residues. Germline loops: CDR1 MNHEY, CDR2 SVGAGI. CDR3 amino acids: CASSWEVRTGELFF. The CDR3 region has the DNA TGTGCCAGCAGTTGGGAGGTCCGAACCGGGGAGCTGTTTTTT.

The gene calls are TRBV2 and TRBJ1-6; no reliable D call. V lost 6 bases to trimming and J lost 5 bases, with 11 bases between them. This CDR3 region has 14 residues. CDR1 SNHLY and CDR2 FYNNEI come from the germline V gene. The CDR3 coding sequence is TGTGCCAGCAGACCGGACGGGGATAATTCACCCCTCCACTTT. This sequence encodes CASRPDGDNSPLHF.

CDR3 in amino acids: CASSKRGITEAFF. CDR3 DNA: TGTGCCAGCAGCAAACGCGGAATCACTGAAGCTTTCTTT. The J gene is TRBJ1-1, the V gene TRBV21-1. TRBV21-1 is annotated as a pseudogene. This CDR3 contains 13 residues.

The chain combines TRBV29-1 with TRBJ2-7; D gene ambiguous. CDR3 size: 13 residues. Germline-derived CDR1 and CDR2 are SQVTM and ANQGSEA. V was shortened by 0 bases and J by 1 base, with 7 bases between the two germline ends. CDR3 bases: TGCAGCGTTGAAGACACAGTTTCCTACGAGCAGTACTTC. This gives the protein CSVEDTVSYEQYF.

The chain couples TRBV10-3 to TRBJ2-7; tentative D call: TRBD1 (5 bases). The germline CDR1 and CDR2 sequences are ENHRY and SYGVKD. The CDR3 is 14 amino acids. The V and J ends lost 5 bases and 0 bases respectively, with 11 bases between them. In DNA form, the CDR3 reads TGTGCCATCAGTCAGACGACAGTCTCCTACGAGCAGTACTTC. Translation: CAISQTTVSYEQYF.

The rearrangement joins TRBV2 to TRBJ2-7; no firm D call. CDR1 and CDR2 from the germline V gene are SNHLY and FYNNEI. The V and J ends lost 4 bases and 3 bases respectively, with 4 bases between them. The CDR3 runs to 11 residues. CDR3 bases: TGTGCCAGCAGTGCTCGCTACGAGCAGTACTTC. Translated: CASSARYEQYF. Drawing the rest from reference TRBV2 and TRBJ2-7, the complete variable domain is EPEVTQTPSHQVTQMGQEVILRCVPISNHLYFYWYRQILGQKVEFLVSFYNNEISEKSEIFDDQFSVERPDGSNFTLKIRSTKLEDSAMYFCASSARYEQYFGPGTRLTVT.

J is TRBJ2-5 and V is TRBV24-1; no firm D call. V gave up 5 bases and J gave up 9 bases, with 15 bases separating them. Per the germline V gene, CDR1 is KGHDR and CDR2 is SFDVKD. The CDR3 spans 13 residues. The CDR3 DNA is TGTGCCACCAGTGGTTCGGCTCGCAGGCCCCAGTACTTC. Amino acids: CATSGSARRPQYF.

The table lists this clone with a count of one. The rearrangement joins TRBV27 to TRBJ2-3; 13 nucleotides match TRBD2. The CDR3 consists of 16 residues. V trimming: 5 bases; J trimming: 6 bases; junction bases outside the gene matches: 8. CDR1 and CDR2 (germline): MNHEY, SMNVEV (reference sequence). CDR3 DNA sequence: TGTGCCAGCAGTATACTAGCGGGGGGGCGCGGGGATACGCAGTATTTT. It encodes CASSILAGGRGDTQYF.

This chain links TRBV19 with TRBJ2-2; TRBD2 aligns across 11 bases. Trimming took 5 bases from V and 5 from J; bases not matched to a gene: 4. The CDR3 runs to 15 residues. Germline-derived CDR1 and CDR2 are LNHDA and SQIVND (reference sequence). The CDR3 reads CASSVASGGTGELFF. The CDR3 coding sequence is TGTGCCAGTAGTGTCGCTAGCGGGGGGACCGGGGAGCTGTTTTTT.

This rearrangement joins TRBV12-5 to TRBJ1-1; a possible D gene is TRBD1 (5 bases). Deletions cut 7 bases from V and 4 bases from J, with 13 bases between. This CDR3 has 13 amino acids. Germline assignment: CDR1 LGHNT and CDR2 FRNRAP. Here the CDR3 reads CASALGGITEAFF. CDR3 coding DNA: TGTGCTAGTGCCCTCGGGGGAATCACTGAAGCTTTCTTT. The full variable domain, completed using reference TRBV12-5 and TRBJ1-1, is DARVTQTPRHKVTEMGQEVTMRCQPILGHNTVFWYRQTMMQGLELLAYFRNRAPLDDSGMPKDRFSAEMPDATLATLKIQPSEPRDSAVYFCASALGGITEAFFGQGTRLTVV.

The chain uses TRBV6-5 and TRBJ2-4, with D possibly matching TRBD1 (6 bases). This CDR3 is built from 14 residues. Deletions cut 5 bases from V and 8 bases from J, with 16 bases between. Germline CDR1 is MNHEY and CDR2 is SVGAGI. Here the CDR3 DNA reads TGTGCCAGCAGTAAATCAGGGGTGCCGCACATTCAGTACTTC. Protein: CASSKSGVPHIQYF.

This clone occurred a few times. The chain has TRBV25-1 and TRBJ2-3, with 8 bases that match TRBD1. Looked up from germline, CDR1 is MGHDK and CDR2 is SYGVNS. Trimming cost V 3 bases and J 3 bases; bases outside gene matches: 5. The CDR3 covers 15 residues. The DNA for the CDR3 is TGTGCCAGCAGTGATCGGACAGGGTATACAGATACGCAGTATTTT. Its protein is CASSDRTGYTDTQYF.